This is a list of T cell receptor beta chains from one sample in a study of circulating tumor DNA in untreated peripheral T-cell lymphoma. Profiled with immunoSEQ multiplex PCR; TCRdb holds only in-frame clones, not every one. The table has some 7,000 clones, about 60% seen once. Specimen: tumor tissue. These receptors were taken from a human donor with peripheral T-cell lymphoma. The CDR3 runs from the conserved cysteine through the conserved F or W. Each record gives: D gene, V gene, clone size, J gene, CDR3 protein, CDR3 DNA. D genes are given only for firm matches. Not every row has a clone size; where given, it reads once, few, many or a size class.

TRBD1,TRBV11-3,-,TRBJ1-4,CASHTVGQGDEKLFF,TGTGCCAGCCACACCGTTGGACAGGGGGATGAAAAACTGTTTTTT
-,TRBV5-1,-,TRBJ1-4,CASSTVKRNEKLFF,TGCGCCAGTTCAACAGTCAAACGAAATGAAAAACTGTTTTTT
-,TRBV2,-,TRBJ1-2,CAGHRQTTNYGYTF,TGTGCCGGACACCGACAGACGACTAACTATGGCTACACCTTC
-,TRBV7-5,-,TRBJ2-1,CASSLRSSGTFYEQFF,TGTGCCAGCAGCTTAAGAAGTAGCGGGACGTTCTATGAGCAGTTCTTC
-,TRBV1,once,TRBJ2-7,CASSQTALGRGRLYEQYF,TGCGCCAGCAGCCAAACCGCCCTGGGCAGGGGGCGCCTCTACGAGCAGTACTTC
-,TRBV6-8,once,TRBJ1-5,CASSYAIVRAPPGYQPQHF,TGTGCCAGCAGTTATGCGATCGTCCGGGCCCCTCCGGGGTATCAGCCCCAGCATTTT
-,TRBV19,few,TRBJ2-1,CASSPWTYNEQFF,TGTGCCAGTAGTCCCTGGACATACAATGAGCAGTTCTTC
-,TRBV18,few,TRBJ2-6,CASSSKLTGLSGANVLTF,TGTGCCAGCTCATCGAAACTAACAGGGTTGTCTGGGGCCAACGTCCTGACTTTC
-,TRBV19,-,TRBJ2-7,CASSAHIQGDYEQYF,TGTGCCAGTAGTGCTCACATACAGGGTGACTACGAGCAGTACTTC
-,TRBV7-1,-,TRBJ1-1,CASSLVVYTEAFF,TGTGCCAGCAGCTTAGTGGTGTACACTGAAGCTTTCTTT
-,TRBV30,-,TRBJ2-3,CAWSLHRGPSTDTQYF,TGTGCCTGGAGTCTCCATCGTGGGCCTAGCACAGATACGCAGTATTTT
TRBD2,TRBV29-1,-,TRBJ2-7,CSVDSGRYEQYF,TGCAGCGTCGATAGCGGGAGGTACGAGCAGTACTTC
-,TRBV7-6,once,TRBJ2-5,CASSLRGEVGETQYF,TGTGCTAGCAGCTTAAGGGGGGAGGTAGGTGAGACCCAGTACTTC
TRBD1,TRBV19,-,TRBJ1-2,CASMGQGAASYGYTF,TGTGCCAGTATGGGACAGGGGGCAGCTAGCTATGGCTACACCTTC
-,TRBV30,-,TRBJ1-3,CAWSSSGNTIYF,TGTGCCTGGAGTAGCTCTGGAAACACCATATATTTT
TRBD1,TRBV6-8,-,TRBJ1-4,CASSYSGQANEKLFF,TGTGCCAGCAGTTACTCAGGACAGGCCAATGAAAAACTGTTTTTT
-,TRBV7-2,once,TRBJ2-7,CASSSLAGIEQYF,TGTGCCAGCAGCAGCCTCGCGGGTATCGAGCAGTACTTC
-,TRBV30,-,TRBJ1-1,CAWLRGMNTEAFF,TGTGCCTGGCTTCGGGGGATGAACACTGAAGCTTTCTTT
-,TRBV15,few,TRBJ1-5,CATSRVERINQPQHF,TGTGCCACCAGCAGAGTCGAGCGGATAAATCAGCCCCAGCATTTT
-,TRBV9,few,TRBJ1-6,CASRQTSSYNSPLHF,TGTGCCAGCAGACAGACAAGCTCCTATAATTCACCCCTCCACTTT
-,TRBV4-3,few,TRBJ1-4,CASSQVGASERKKLFF,TGCGCCAGCAGCCAAGTGGGGGCCTCTGAGAGGAAAAAACTATTTTTT
-,TRBV7-1,few,TRBJ2-2,CASSPTPTGELFF,TGTGCCAGCAGCCCTACCCCGACCGGGGAGCTGTTTTTT
TRBD2,TRBV28,-,TRBJ2-1,CASSFQRGEAIGEQFF,TGTGCCAGCAGTTTTCAGCGGGGGGAAGCAATAGGGGAGCAGTTCTTC
-,TRBV19,-,TRBJ1-5,CASSIRESGQPQHF,TGTGCCAGTAGTATCAGGGAATCGGGTCAGCCCCAGCATTTT
TRBD2,TRBV15,-,TRBJ2-5,CATSTSGRRFETQYF,TGTGCCACCAGCACTAGCGGGAGGCGGTTCGAGACCCAGTACTTC
-,TRBV28,few,TRBJ2-1,CASSWTADEQFF,TGTGCCAGCAGCTGGACAGCTGATGAGCAGTTCTTC
-,TRBV6-8,-,TRBJ2-2,CASSSPKGSGELFF,TGTGCCAGCAGTTCCCCGAAGGGATCGGGGGAGCTGTTTTTT
-,TRBV6-1,-,TRBJ2-5,CAISEGALQETQYF,TGTGCCATCAGTGAAGGGGCATTACAAGAGACCCAGTACTTC
-,TRBV15,-,TRBJ2-7,CATSRGGRGSSYEQYF,TGTGCCACCAGCAGAGGGGGACGGGGATCCTCCTACGAGCAGTACTTC
-,TRBV10-3,few,TRBJ2-5,CAISESIQNQETQYF,TGTGCCATCAGTGAGTCGATACAGAACCAAGAGACCCAGTACTTC
TRBD1,TRBV18,few,TRBJ2-7,CASSPGWGSGGVVSYEQYF,TGTGCCAGCTCACCCGGGTGGGGTTCAGGGGGTGTGGTGTCCTACGAGCAGTACTTC
-,TRBV18,few,TRBJ2-7,CASSPEGNGYEQYF,TGTGCCAGCTCACCCGAAGGCAATGGGTACGAGCAGTACTTC
-,TRBV10-3,-,TRBJ2-2,CATDRRENTGELFF,TGTGCCACCGACCGTCGTGAAAACACCGGGGAGCTGTTTTTT
TRBD1,TRBV6-8,few,TRBJ1-2,CASSSTDRGRDYGYTF,TGTGCCAGCAGCTCAACGGACAGGGGAAGGGACTATGGCTACACCTTC
-,TRBV30,few,TRBJ2-1,CAWSVRGLTYNEQFF,TGTGCCTGGAGTGTCAGGGGACTAACCTACAATGAGCAGTTCTTC
-,TRBV18,few,TRBJ2-7,CASSLVGHSYEQYF,TGTGCCAGCTCACTGGTAGGGCACTCCTACGAGCAGTACTTC
TRBD1,TRBV15,few,TRBJ1-2,CATSKTGVANYGYTF,TGTGCCACCAGCAAAACAGGGGTAGCCAACTATGGCTACACCTTC
-,TRBV18,-,TRBJ1-4,CASSLMGHNEKLFF,TGTGCCAGCTCCCTCATGGGACATAATGAAAAACTGTTTTTT
-,TRBV19,-,TRBJ2-5,CASSKGWGRETQYF,TGTGCCAGTAGTAAGGGTTGGGGCCGGGAGACCCAGTACTTC
TRBD2,TRBV6-8,-,TRBJ2-7,CAISAGLAGISYEQYF,TGTGCCATCAGTGCGGGACTAGCGGGAATATCCTACGAGCAGTACTTC
-,TRBV18,-,TRBJ2-1,CASSPQYNEQFF,TGTGCCAGCTCGCCCCAATACAATGAGCAGTTCTTC
-,TRBV28,-,TRBJ1-4,CASMGGVFEKLFF,TGTGCCAGCATGGGGGGGGTTTTCGAAAAACTGTTTTTT
TRBD2,TRBV6-8,-,TRBJ2-5,CASSPLLAGEGETQYF,TGTGCCAGCAGTCCCTTACTAGCGGGGGAGGGCGAGACCCAGTACTTC
TRBD2,TRBV19,-,TRBJ2-1,CASSIATSGRYNEQFF,TGTGCCAGTAGTATAGCAACTAGCGGAAGATACAATGAGCAGTTCTTC